The entry below gives a single T cell receptor beta chain sequence along with its context. Its target antigen remains unknown. There are no base qualities to consult, and no much larger clone falls within one base. Sequencing of the TRB variable region was done with the immunoSEQ hsTCRB v3.0 assay at survey level resolution. The target sequencing depth for TRB was about 35,000-50,000 T-cell genomes per sample. TRB libraries were pooled and sequenced on an Illumina MiSeq using a v3 150-cycle kit. In the original analysis: Analysis of repertoires was carried out in R inside a reproducible Nextflow workflow spanning QC, data transformation and analysis. Custom analyses were implemented in LymphoSeq2, an R package for AIRR-Seq data exploration. A handful of samples that yielded fewer than 5000 total TRB sequences were excluded, so that 188 HIV repertoires were analyzed. Of the approximately 190 retained HIV repertoires, 55 to 60 were collected before and about 130 after ART initiation. Each repertoire was downsampled to 5000 TRB nucleotide sequences, and summary statistics were averaged across 100 downsampling iterations. The analysis kept only TRB sequences whose CDR3 regions were at least seven amino acids long. Diversity was assessed using a clonality score derived from Shannon entropy and using the Gini coefficient. In the repertoire networks, any two of the top 5000 CDR3 amino acid sequences were connected whenever the two sequences differed by an edit distance of one. For TRB CDR3 amino acid sequences, antigen specificity groups and MHC restriction were predicted with GLIPH2. CDR3 amino acid sequences were matched against VDJdb and McPAS-TCR to flag known CMV, EBV, HIV or tissue antigen associations. Pre-ART, post-ART and control groups were compared with Wilcoxon signed-rank tests and Holm-Bonferroni correction. Imported from immuneACCESS, the table was reduced by TCRdb to in-frame sequences with V and J called. These copies leave out some clones; in studies compared against another copy, an unresolved V gene accounts for under half, and the cause of the remainder is not known. V and J calls and clone size are copied from that table; D and trimming were computed from the DNA. The sample yields 25,000 to 30,000 clones; more than 85% were counted once. The leading ten clones occupy 5% to 7% of the sample.

The data are from a study of long-term antiretroviral therapy in people with HIV (dated by TCRdb to 2021 to 2024). About the investigation overall: Collection of the earliest samples took place about a decade ahead of the 2015 WHO recommendation for immediate ART, at a time when ART was typically delayed until CD4 counts fell. This retrospective serial study examined whether starting ART and sustained HIV suppression were associated with changes in the composition and diversity of the TRB repertoire in peripheral blood. No cross-contamination during QIAcube processing was seen in test extractions of a monoclonal T-cell line run alongside 33 polyclonal samples. Of the roughly 31 participants with HIV, roughly twelve were female. From some 30 adults with confirmed HIV infection, the cohort provided fewer than 200 cryopreserved PBMC samples, gathered serially across a mean of around 6 years (range 1-12). Study-level results and caveats: Since PBMC availability was limited, sequencing covered only the TCR beta chain, with no alpha chain pairing. Because pre-ART samples had limited cell numbers, unsorted PBMC were profiled rather than sorted CD4+ and CD8+ T cells. CDR3 length ranges in HIV repertoires were narrower than in controls, and network structure suggested an antigen-experienced repertoire with only a slight naive shift after ART. No data were available on ART adherence, viral resistance or therapy changes, limiting inferences about post-ART repertoire changes. At every time point, the repertoire was dominated by expanded TRB clones first identified before ART initiation, although this dominance fluctuated and, in many PLHIV, declined after ART. The samples span the years 2004 to 2017, and the ART regimens used may be less effective than current regimens. Starting ART was linked to a significant rise in TRB diversity, yet even with long-term ART the diversity remained significantly lower than in transplant donor controls.

To be included, a participant needed at least one PBMC sample from before ART initiation plus at least two post-ART samples. Treatment was received in the United States of America by all participants with HIV. Before DNA extraction, cryopreserved samples of roughly 0.9-11 million PBMC were thawed and washed. At the time of the earliest PBMC sample for each participant with HIV, ages ranged from about 23 to 60 years. Each participant contributed PBMC samples from 1-4 timepoints before ART initiation and 2-8 timepoints after ART initiation, with a median of 7 samples. For every participant, serial HIV viral load, CD4+ T-cell count, ART history and demographic data were obtained. Using a Qiagen kit on a QIAcube, genomic DNA was extracted from unsorted PBMC, with samples processed in batches of 12. Sequences were derived from unsorted PBMCs, sampled about 6.5 years after starting antiretroviral therapy. The sequence was obtained from a woman in her thirties or forties with HIV.

CDR3 protein: CASSEPSTSGSPLHF. In nucleotide form, the sequence is TGTGCCAGCAGTGAACCGTCGACATCGGGTTCACCCCTCCACTTT. The rearrangement combines TRBV25-1 with TRBJ1-6; the D gene is not confidently resolved. The CDR1 and CDR2 encoded by the germline V gene are MGHDK and SYGVNS. V is shortened by 2 bases, J by 9 bases, and the region joining them spans 14 bases. From its cysteine to its phenylalanine, the CDR3 spans 15 amino acids. Here the CDR3 DNA is all that survives: 45 bases in frame from base 1.